The 30 T cell receptor beta chains presented below share a single source sample, sequenced in a study of blood T cell repertoires in COVID-19. Sequencing was performed with immunoSEQ multiplex PCR; in TCRdb, only in-frame clones are kept and a portion is missing. The sample includes roughly 150,000 clones, 60% to 80% of them seen just once. Material for sequencing was peripheral blood. These receptors were obtained from a man between 45 and 60 years old with active or convalescent COVID-19.

Worth noting for this clone: This sequence may be a read error, since a much larger clone differs from it by one base. The V and J genes are TRBV7-2 and TRBJ2-1; TRBD2 is a possible D gene (5 bases). The germline V gene has CDR1 SGHTA and CDR2 FQGNSA. Trimming removed 0 bases from V and 0 bases from J, with 6 bases in between. CDR3 length equals 15 residues. As DNA, the CDR3 is TGTGCCAGCAGCTTAGCGGGGAGCTCCTACAATGAGCAGTTCTTC. Amino acid sequence: CASSLAGSSYNEQFF.

The chain employs TRBV20-1 and TRBJ2-1; 9 bases map to TRBD2. CDR1 is DFQATT and CDR2 is SNEGSKA in the germline V gene (reference sequence). The V segment lost 3 bases and the J segment 4 bases; nucleotides outside the gene matches: 7. The CDR3 has 15 amino acids. CDR3 region: CSASSRLAGYNEQFF. As DNA, the CDR3 is TGCAGTGCTAGTTCTCGCCTAGCGGGATACAATGAGCAGTTCTTC.

This sequence joins TRBV5-8 and TRBJ2-7, with 7 bases fitting TRBD1. The CDR3 runs to 15 residues. Per germline, CDR1 SGHTS and CDR2 YDEGEE. Losses at the gene ends were 0 bases for V and 4 bases for J; bases not matched to a gene: 7. The CDR3 reads CASSLEPGQTYEQYF. The CDR3, as DNA: TGTGCCAGCAGCTTGGAGCCGGGACAGACTTACGAGCAGTACTTC.

The rearrangement joins TRBV7-2 to TRBJ2-5; perhaps TRBD2 as D (5 bases). The CDR3 extends over 12 amino acids. V was clipped by 4 bases and J by 7 bases, with 10 bases between them. Germline V CDR1 and CDR2: SGHTA, FQGNSA. CDR3 residues: CASSSQRGTQYF. CDR3 coding DNA: TGTGCCAGCAGCTCCCAACGGGGGACCCAGTACTTC.

The rearrangement links TRBV14 to TRBJ1-1; D is ambiguous. This CDR3 comprises 14 residues. V shed 2 bases and J shed 5 bases, with 12 bases lying between them. CDR1 SGHDN and CDR2 FVKESK come from the germline V gene. CDR3 sequence (DNA): TGTGCCAGCAGCCAAACCCTGGGAGGAACTGAAGCTTTCTTT. Amino acid sequence: CASSQTLGGTEAFF.

This rearrangement joins TRBV5-1 to TRBJ2-7, with 8 bases matching TRBD2. The CDR3 has 15 residues. The ends lost 4 bases at V and 0 bases at J; junction bases unmatched: 6. Germline V lookup: CDR1 SGHRS, CDR2 YFSETQ. CDR3 amino acids: CASSLLSGSSYEQYF. CDR3 coding DNA: TGCGCCAGCAGCCTACTCAGCGGGAGCTCCTACGAGCAGTACTTC.

V usage is TRBV19 and J usage is TRBJ2-2; possible D gene TRBD2, 6 bases. Germline values: CDR1 LNHDA, CDR2 SQIVND (reference sequence). The CDR3 spans 16 residues. V gave up 1 base and J gave up 2 bases, with 11 bases separating them. CDR3 loop: CASSIGRGTNTGELFF. Written as DNA, the CDR3 is TGTGCCAGTAGTATAGGGCGGGGTACTAACACCGGGGAGCTGTTTTTT.

Only a few counts were recorded for this clone. The V and J genes are TRBV1 and TRBJ2-7; the table's D call, TRBD1, has no DNA check behind it. TRBV1 is classified as a pseudogene. This CDR3 has 13 residues. The chain's CDR3 is CTSSQVAGREQYF. In DNA, the CDR3 is TGCACCAGCAGCCAAGTGGCTGGCAGAGAGCAGTACTTC.

The chain couples TRBV6-1 to TRBJ1-2; 9 bases are a match to TRBD1. The V and J ends lost 3 bases and 2 bases, in that order; junction bases with no gene match: 4. Germline V gene lookup returns CDR1 MNHNS and CDR2 SASEGT. This CDR3 has 15 amino acids. DNA for the CDR3: TGTGCCAGCAGTGACCGGGACAGGGACAACTATGGCTACACCTTC. Protein: CASSDRDRDNYGYTF.

The chain is built from TRBV11-2 and TRBJ1-1; maybe TRBD1 (6 bases). Trimming stripped 1 base from V and 0 bases from J, with 9 bases between. The CDR3 spans 15 residues. Germline V lookup: CDR1 SGHAT, CDR2 FQNNGV. The CDR3 protein is CASSLVAGVNTEAFF. The DNA of the CDR3 is TGTGCCAGCAGCTTAGTCGCAGGGGTGAACACTGAAGCTTTCTTT.

A note on this clone: Other DNA sequences from this sample encode an identical CDR3 as well. Here the CDR3 DNA reads TGTGCCAGCAGCCTCTCCTATAATTCACCCCTCCACTTT. Translated, it gives CASSLSYNSPLHF. The V and J genes are TRBV27 and TRBJ1-6; D is ambiguous. Per germline, CDR1 MNHEY and CDR2 SMNVEV (reference sequence). The CDR3 contains 13 residues. Between the trimmed V and J ends, which lost 6 bases and 0 bases, there was a span of 3 bases.

The rearrangement joins TRBV29-1 to TRBJ1-3, with TRBD1 as a possible D gene (5 bases). Germline V CDR1 and CDR2: SQVTM, ANQGSEA. CDR3 length: 14 amino acids. V was trimmed by 3 bases and J by 3 bases, leaving 12 bases between them. The DNA for the CDR3 is TGCAGCGTTGACGTGGGGGGTCGTGGAAACACCATATATTTT. Residues: CSVDVGGRGNTIYF.

V and J are TRBV5-4 and TRBJ2-2, with 8 bases fitting TRBD2. The CDR3 has 15 residues. Germline V gives CDR1 SGHNT, CDR2 YYREEE (reference sequence). The V and J ends lost 1 base and 5 bases, in that order; junction bases with no gene match: 4. Written as DNA, the CDR3 is TGTGCCAGCAGCTTGTCGGGGGGGTGGACCGGGGAGCTGTTTTTT. Translation gives CASSLSGGWTGELFF.

The chain is built from TRBV19 and TRBJ2-5; 12 bases match TRBD1. Germline lookup yields CDR1 LNHDA and CDR2 SQIVND (reference sequence). This CDR3 has 16 amino acids. The trim removed 3 bases at V and 5 bases at J, leaving 7 bases unmatched. Here the CDR3 DNA reads TGTGCCAGTAGTATCGAAGGGACAGGGGGCAGGGAGACCCAGTACTTC. It is translated as CASSIEGTGGRETQYF. Filled out from reference TRBV19 and TRBJ2-5, the complete variable domain reads DGGITQSPKYLFRKEGQNVTLSCEQNLNHDAMYWYRQDPGQGLRLIYYSQIVNDFQKGDIAEGYSVSREKKESFPLTVTSAQKNPTAFYLCASSIEGTGGRETQYFGPGTRLLVL.

V and J are TRBV15 and TRBJ2-4; weak D call: TRBD2 (7 bases). The V end was cut by 0 bases, the J end by 8 bases, with 14 bases between. The CDR3 sequence is 15 residues long. The germline V gene has CDR1 LNHNV and CDR2 YYDKDF (reference sequence). CDR3: CATSRDVGGGDIQYF. The CDR3 DNA is TGTGCCACCAGCAGAGATGTGGGAGGGGGGGACATTCAGTACTTC.

Here the CDR3 DNA reads TGTGCCAGCAGCTCCAGGGTCGGCGAGCAGTACTTC. Its translation is CASSSRVGEQYF. The genes are TRBV7-2 and TRBJ2-7, with a possible D match to TRBD1 (5 bases). Trimming took off 4 bases at V and 6 bases at J, with 10 bases between the two ends. Germline assignment: CDR1 SGHTA and CDR2 FQGNSA. The CDR3 is 12 amino acids.

The genes are TRBV24-1 and TRBJ2-5; tentatively, D is TRBD2 (6 bases). Germline assignment: CDR1 KGHDR and CDR2 SFDVKD. The CDR3 spans 14 residues. V was shortened by 3 bases and J by 1 base, with 8 bases between the two germline ends. CDR3 region: CATSDGGLQETQYF. In DNA form, the CDR3 reads TGTGCCACCAGTGATGGAGGGCTCCAAGAGACCCAGTACTTC.

This clone came up a few times. The V call is TRBV27, the J call TRBJ2-7, with a possible D match to TRBD1 (5 bases). Trimming shortened V by 8 bases and J by 0 bases, and 11 bases separated the two germline ends. Germline assignment: CDR1 MNHEY and CDR2 SMNVEV (reference sequence). CDR3 size: 13 residues. The CDR3 reads CASVPRDSYEQYF. DNA for the CDR3: TGTGCCAGCGTCCCCAGGGACTCCTACGAGCAGTACTTC.

The genes are TRBV11-2 and TRBJ2-7; 7 bases agree with TRBD2. This CDR3 has 15 residues. J lost 10 bases, V lost 1 base, and 13 bases had no gene match. Germline loops: CDR1 SGHAT, CDR2 FQNNGV. Here the CDR3 reads CASSLVREALIDQYF. The CDR3 region has the DNA TGTGCCAGCAGCTTAGTACGGGAGGCCCTGATAGATCAGTACTTC.

V gene TRBV28 combines with J gene TRBJ2-3; no reliable D call. The ends were cut back, 5 bases at V and 3 bases at J, with 12 bases in the middle. The length of the CDR3 is 14 residues. The V gene's germline CDR1 is MDHEN and CDR2 SYDVKM. The CDR3: CASSPPRLTDTQYF. As DNA, the CDR3 is TGTGCCAGCAGTCCTCCTAGATTGACAGATACGCAGTATTTT.

The V gene is TRBV29-1, the J gene TRBJ1-5, with 10 bases matching TRBD1. The V segment lost 6 bases and the J segment 4 bases; nucleotides outside the gene matches: 6. This CDR3 region has 14 residues. The germline V gene has CDR1 SQVTM and CDR2 ANQGSEA. The chain's CDR3 is CSVGTGAPNQPQHF. The CDR3 nucleotides are TGCAGCGTGGGGACAGGGGCTCCTAATCAGCCCCAGCATTTT.

J is TRBJ2-3 and V is TRBV7-6; perhaps TRBD2 as D (5 bases). V was trimmed by 2 bases and J by 0 bases, leaving 6 bases between them. From germline, CDR1 is SGHVS and CDR2 FNYEAQ. This CDR3 has 14 amino acids. The CDR3 nucleotides read TGTGCCAGCAGCTTACGAGGGAGCACAGATACGCAGTATTTT. Its protein is CASSLRGSTDTQYF. Full variable domain (rest looked up from reference TRBV7-6 and TRBJ2-3): GAGVSQSPRYKVTKRGQDVALRCDPISGHVSLYWYRQALGQGPEFLTYFNYEAQQDKSGLPNDRFSAERPEGSISTLTIQRTEQRDSAMYRCASSLRGSTDTQYFGPGTRLTVL.

V gene TRBV10-3 combines with J gene TRBJ1-3, with 9 bases fitting TRBD1. V lost 2 bases, J lost 4 bases, and 6 bases stayed unmatched. Germline V CDR1 and CDR2: ENHRY, SYGVKD. The CDR3 sequence is 16 residues long. CDR3 sequence: CAISENRGPGGNTIYF. The CDR3 DNA sequence: TGTGCCATCAGTGAGAACAGGGGGCCAGGGGGAAACACCATATATTTT.

The chain has TRBV24-1 and TRBJ2-7, with 9 bases fitting TRBD1. V trimming: 4 bases; J trimming: 5 bases; junction bases outside the gene matches: 8. CDR1 and CDR2 from the germline V gene are KGHDR and SFDVKD. The CDR3 totals 15 residues. The DNA for the CDR3 is TGTGCCACCAGTGACCGAGGGGACAGGGTCAACGAGCAGTACTTC. Translation: CATSDRGDRVNEQYF.

This chain joins TRBV19 and TRBJ1-1; TRBD1 matches at 7 bases. Germline loops: CDR1 LNHDA, CDR2 SQIVND (reference sequence). The CDR3 is 14 residues long. V shed 7 bases, J shed 1 base, and the junction held 6 bases outside the gene matches. CDR3 amino acids: CASTFRDRNTEAFF. The CDR3 DNA reads as TGTGCCAGTACCTTCCGGGACAGGAACACTGAAGCTTTCTTT.

V and J are TRBV27 and TRBJ2-2; TRBD1 agrees at 8 bases. Germline CDR1 and CDR2: MNHEY and SMNVEV (reference sequence). The CDR3 totals 16 residues. J gave up 5 bases and V 7 bases, and 12 bases lay outside the gene matches. CDR3 in DNA: TGTGCCAGCACCGAAAAGAACAGGGGGAGAACCGGGGAGCTGTTTTTT. Translated, it gives CASTEKNRGRTGELFF.

J is TRBJ2-1 and V is TRBV6-5; D perhaps matches TRBD1 (6 bases). CDR1 and CDR2 from the germline V gene are MNHEY and SVGAGI. This CDR3 is 13 amino acids long. V was pared by 7 bases and J by 2 bases, with 9 bases between. The CDR3 region is CASKQGPYNEQFF. As DNA, the CDR3 is TGTGCCAGCAAACAGGGCCCCTACAATGAGCAGTTCTTC.

This chain uses TRBV30 with TRBJ1-1, with 8 nucleotides matching TRBD1. Trimming cost V 3 bases and J 3 bases; bases outside gene matches: 3. The CDR3 length is 13 residues. The germline V gene encodes CDR1 GTSNPN and CDR2 SVGIG (reference sequence). The CDR3 sequence is CAWSRGRDTEAFF. The CDR3 region has the DNA TGTGCCTGGAGCAGGGGGCGCGACACTGAAGCTTTCTTT.

The rearrangement joins TRBV5-1 to TRBJ2-3; 14 bases map to TRBD2. The CDR3 loop spans 15 amino acids. Germline V lookup: CDR1 SGHRS, CDR2 YFSETQ. Trimming at V came to 3 bases and at J to 5 bases, leaving 2 bases not matched to a gene. The DNA of the CDR3 is TGCGCCAGCAGCTGGACTAGCGGGAGGTTAGATACGCAGTATTTT. It is translated as CASSWTSGRLDTQYF.

The J gene is TRBJ1-3, the V gene TRBV30; D not resolved. The length of the CDR3 is 16 residues. The V end was cut by 0 bases, the J end by 0 bases, with 12 bases between. CDR1 is GTSNPN, CDR2 SVGIG, per germline (reference sequence). The CDR3 protein is CAWSVGVQGSGNTIYF. The CDR3 DNA follows: TGTGCCTGGAGTGTGGGCGTCCAAGGCTCTGGAAACACCATATATTTT.